This TCR beta chain was profiled in a study of regulatory T cells in long-lasting Graves disease. Study background: Patients met the persistent Graves' disease definition after over 5 years of antithyroid drugs with positive TSH receptor antibodies. Findings of the study overall: Rather than thyroid tissue, only peripheral blood underwent study. Newly diagnosed Graves' patients exceeded persistent ones in TCR diversity.

This clonotype was found many times. Its cognate antigen is unknown. Time point indicated: persistent/refractory GD, antithyroid drugs over 5 years with positive TRAb. PBMCs were the source of the RNA used for TCR sequencing. Construction of TCR beta libraries relied on iRepertoire HTBI primers and on Arm-PCR targeting CDR3 regions. TCRdb analysed the multiplex PCR reads with MiXCR anew, one entry per CDR3 protein. The sample shows 420,000 or so distinct CDR3 sequences, 20% to 30% of them seen only once. The TCR was taken from a female donor with Graves disease. The sequencing here drew on peripheral blood mononuclear cells (PBMCs), taken when the disease was refractory, from a patient treated with antithyroid drugs.

CDR3 sequence (DNA): TGTGCCTGGAGTGGGTACAAGGCCGACACAATCTACGAGCAGTACTTC. It specifies CAWSGYKADTIYEQYF. This chain joins TRBV30 and TRBJ2-7; D is ambiguous. Trimming removed 1 base from V and 3 bases from J, with 19 bases in between. Germline V CDR1 and CDR2: GTSNPN, SVGIG (reference sequence). The CDR3 extends over 16 amino acids.